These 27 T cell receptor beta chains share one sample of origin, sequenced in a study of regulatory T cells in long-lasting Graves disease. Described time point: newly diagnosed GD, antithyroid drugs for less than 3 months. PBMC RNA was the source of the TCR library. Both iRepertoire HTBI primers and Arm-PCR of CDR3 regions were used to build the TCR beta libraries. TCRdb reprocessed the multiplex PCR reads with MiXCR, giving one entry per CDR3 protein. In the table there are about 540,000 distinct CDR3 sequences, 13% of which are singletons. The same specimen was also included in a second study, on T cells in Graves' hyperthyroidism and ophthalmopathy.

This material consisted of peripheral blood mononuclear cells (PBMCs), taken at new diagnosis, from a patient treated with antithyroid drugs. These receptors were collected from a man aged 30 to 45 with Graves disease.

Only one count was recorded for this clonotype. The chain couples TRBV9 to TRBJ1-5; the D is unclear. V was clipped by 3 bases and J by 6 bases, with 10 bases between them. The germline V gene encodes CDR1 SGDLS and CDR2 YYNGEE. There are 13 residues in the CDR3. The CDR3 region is CASSGADTQPQHF. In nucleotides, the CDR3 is TGTGCCAGCAGCGGAGCCGACACTCAGCCCCAGCATTTT. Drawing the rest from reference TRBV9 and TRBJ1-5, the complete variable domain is DSGVTQTPKHLITATGQRVTLRCSPRSGDLSVYWYQQSLDQGLQFLIQYYNGEERAKGNILERFSAQQFPDLHSELNLSSLELGDSALYFCASSGADTQPQHFGDGTRLSIL.

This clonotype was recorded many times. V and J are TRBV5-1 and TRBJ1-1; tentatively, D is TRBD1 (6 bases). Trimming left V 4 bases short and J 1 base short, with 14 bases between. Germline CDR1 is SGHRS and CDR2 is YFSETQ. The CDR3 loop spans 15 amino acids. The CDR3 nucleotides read TGCGCCAGCAGCCCGGTCGGACAGAGGAACACTGAAGCTTTCTTT. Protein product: CASSPVGQRNTEAFF.

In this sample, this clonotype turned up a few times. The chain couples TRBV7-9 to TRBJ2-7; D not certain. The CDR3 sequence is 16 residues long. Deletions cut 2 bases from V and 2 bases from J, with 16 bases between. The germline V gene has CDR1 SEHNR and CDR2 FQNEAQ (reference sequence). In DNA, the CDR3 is TGTGCCAGCAGCTTACTACTCGGAGAGAAGGCCTACGAGCAGTACTTC. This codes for CASSLLLGEKAYEQYF.

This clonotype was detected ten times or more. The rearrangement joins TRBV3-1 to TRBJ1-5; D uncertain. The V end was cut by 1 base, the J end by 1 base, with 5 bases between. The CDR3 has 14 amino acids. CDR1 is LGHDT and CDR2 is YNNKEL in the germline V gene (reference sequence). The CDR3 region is CASSQAGSNQPQHF. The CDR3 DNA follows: TGTGCCAGCAGCCAAGCTGGCAGCAATCAGCCCCAGCATTTT.

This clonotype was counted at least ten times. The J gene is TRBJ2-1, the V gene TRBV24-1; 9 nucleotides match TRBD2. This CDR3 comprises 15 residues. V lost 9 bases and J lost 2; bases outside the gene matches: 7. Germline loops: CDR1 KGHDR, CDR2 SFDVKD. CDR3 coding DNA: TGTGCCACCGGGGATATAGCGGGAGCCTACAATGAGCAGTTCTTC. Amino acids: CATGDIAGAYNEQFF.

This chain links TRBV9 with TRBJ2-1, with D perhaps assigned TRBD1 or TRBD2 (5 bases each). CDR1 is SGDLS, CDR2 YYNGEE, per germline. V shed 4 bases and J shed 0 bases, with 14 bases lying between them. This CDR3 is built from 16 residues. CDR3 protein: CASSRGRKVSYNEQFF. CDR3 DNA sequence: TGTGCCAGCAGCCGGGGACGGAAAGTCTCCTACAATGAGCAGTTCTTC.

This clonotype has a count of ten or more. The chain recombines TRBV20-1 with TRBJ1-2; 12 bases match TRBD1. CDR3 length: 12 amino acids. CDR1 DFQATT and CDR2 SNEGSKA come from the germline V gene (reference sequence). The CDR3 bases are TGCACTACGGGACAGGGGGCTTCTGGCTACACCTTC. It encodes CTTGQGASGYTF.

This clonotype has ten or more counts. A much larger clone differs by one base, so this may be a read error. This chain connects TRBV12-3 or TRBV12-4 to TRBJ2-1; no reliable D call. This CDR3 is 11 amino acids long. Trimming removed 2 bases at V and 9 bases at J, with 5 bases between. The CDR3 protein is CASSLWGEQFF. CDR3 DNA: TGTGCCAGCAGTTTATGGGGTGAGCAGTTCTTC.

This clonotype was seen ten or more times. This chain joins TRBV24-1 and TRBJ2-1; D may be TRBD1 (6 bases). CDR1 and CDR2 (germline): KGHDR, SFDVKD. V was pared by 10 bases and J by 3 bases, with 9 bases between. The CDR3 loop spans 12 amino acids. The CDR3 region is CATTGHYNEQFF. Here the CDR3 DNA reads TGTGCCACTACGGGACACTACAATGAGCAGTTCTTC.

CDR3 in DNA: TGCGCCAGCAGCTTCGGGTTAGCCCAAGAGACCCAGTACTTC. It codes for CASSFGLAQETQYF. The chain carries TRBV5-1 and TRBJ2-5; unclear D gene. Trimming stripped 2 bases from V and 1 base from J, with 9 bases between. Germline CDR1 is SGHRS and CDR2 is YFSETQ. This CDR3 spans 14 amino acids.

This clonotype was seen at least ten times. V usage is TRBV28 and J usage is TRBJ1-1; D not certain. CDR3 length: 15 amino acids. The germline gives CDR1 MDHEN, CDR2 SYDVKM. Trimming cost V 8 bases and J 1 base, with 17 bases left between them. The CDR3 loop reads CASLHTNRRNTEAFF. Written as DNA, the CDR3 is TGTGCCAGCCTTCACACCAATAGACGGAACACTGAAGCTTTCTTT. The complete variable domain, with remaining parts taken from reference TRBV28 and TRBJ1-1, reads DVKVTQSSRYLVKRTGEKVFLECVQDMDHENMFWYRQDPGLGLRLIYFSYDVKMKEKGDIPEGYSVSREKKERFSLILESASTNQTSMYLCASLHTNRRNTEAFFGQGTRLTVV.

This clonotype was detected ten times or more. The DNA for the CDR3 is TGTGCCAGCAGCCAGGTCGGCGGTTCCTACGAGCAGTACTTC. Its translation is CASSQVGGSYEQYF. The chain recombines TRBV3-1 with TRBJ2-7; D uncertain. The CDR3 consists of 14 residues. The V end was cut by 3 bases, the J end by 1 base, with 10 bases between. CDR1 and CDR2 from the germline V gene are LGHDT and YNNKEL (reference sequence).

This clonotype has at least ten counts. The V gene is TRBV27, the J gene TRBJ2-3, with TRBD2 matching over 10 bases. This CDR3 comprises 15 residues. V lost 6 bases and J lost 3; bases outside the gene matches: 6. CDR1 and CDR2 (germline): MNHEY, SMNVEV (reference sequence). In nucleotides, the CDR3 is TGTGCCAGCAGGGGAGCGGGAGGGGGGACAGATACGCAGTATTTT. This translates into CASRGAGGGTDTQYF.

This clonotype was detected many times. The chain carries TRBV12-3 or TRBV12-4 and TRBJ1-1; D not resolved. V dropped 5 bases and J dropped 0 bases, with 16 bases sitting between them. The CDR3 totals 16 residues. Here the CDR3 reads CASSSVRGYMNTEAFF. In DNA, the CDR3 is TGTGCCAGCAGTAGCGTGCGGGGTTATATGAACACTGAAGCTTTCTTT.

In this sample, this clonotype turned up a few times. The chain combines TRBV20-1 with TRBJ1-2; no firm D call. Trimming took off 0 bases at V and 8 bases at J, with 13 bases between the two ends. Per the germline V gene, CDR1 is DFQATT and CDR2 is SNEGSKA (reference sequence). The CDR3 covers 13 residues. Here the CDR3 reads CSARDLGSGGYTF. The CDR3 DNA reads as TGCAGTGCTAGAGATCTCGGCAGTGGGGGCTACACCTTC.

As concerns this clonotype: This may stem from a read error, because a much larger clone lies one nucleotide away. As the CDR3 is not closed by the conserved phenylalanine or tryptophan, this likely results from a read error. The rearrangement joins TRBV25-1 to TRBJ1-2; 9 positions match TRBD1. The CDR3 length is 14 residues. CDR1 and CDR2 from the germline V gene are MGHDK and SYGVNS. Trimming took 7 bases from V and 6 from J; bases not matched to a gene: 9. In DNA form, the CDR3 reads TGTGCCAGCAATCCGGGACAGGGATCTGATGGCTACACCATC. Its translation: CASNPGQGSDGYTI.

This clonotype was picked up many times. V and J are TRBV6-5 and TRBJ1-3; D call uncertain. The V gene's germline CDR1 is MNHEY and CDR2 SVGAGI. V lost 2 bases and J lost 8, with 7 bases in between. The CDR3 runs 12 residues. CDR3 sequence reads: CASSYGGDTIYF. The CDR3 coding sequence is TGTGCCAGCAGTTACGGTGGGGACACCATATATTTT.

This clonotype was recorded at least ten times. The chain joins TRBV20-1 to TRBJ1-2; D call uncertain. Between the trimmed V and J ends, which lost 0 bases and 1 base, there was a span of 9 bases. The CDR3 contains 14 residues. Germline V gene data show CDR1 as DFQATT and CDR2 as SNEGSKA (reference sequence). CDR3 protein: CSARDGQINYGYTF. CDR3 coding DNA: TGCAGTGCTAGAGATGGGCAGATTAACTATGGCTACACCTTC.

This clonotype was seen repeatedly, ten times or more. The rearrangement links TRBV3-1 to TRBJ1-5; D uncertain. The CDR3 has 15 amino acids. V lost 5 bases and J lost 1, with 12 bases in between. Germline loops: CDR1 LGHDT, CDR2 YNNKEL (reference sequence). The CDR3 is CASSNRELSNQPQHF. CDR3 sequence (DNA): TGTGCCAGCAGCAACCGGGAACTCAGCAATCAGCCCCAGCATTTT. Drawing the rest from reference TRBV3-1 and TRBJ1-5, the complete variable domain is DTAVSQTPKYLVTQMGNDKSIKCEQNLGHDTMYWYKQDSKKFLKIMFSYNNKELIINETVPNRFSPKSPDKAHLNLHINSLELGDSAVYFCASSNRELSNQPQHFGDGTRLSIL.

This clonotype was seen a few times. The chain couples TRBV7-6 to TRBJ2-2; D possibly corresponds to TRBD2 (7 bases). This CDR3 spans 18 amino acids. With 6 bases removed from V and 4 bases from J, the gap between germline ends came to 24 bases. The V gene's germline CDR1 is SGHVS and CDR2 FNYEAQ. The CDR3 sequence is CASSHIASGGAFTGELFF. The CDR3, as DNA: TGTGCCAGCAGTCACATAGCGTCGGGGGGCGCGTTCACCGGGGAGCTGTTTTTT.

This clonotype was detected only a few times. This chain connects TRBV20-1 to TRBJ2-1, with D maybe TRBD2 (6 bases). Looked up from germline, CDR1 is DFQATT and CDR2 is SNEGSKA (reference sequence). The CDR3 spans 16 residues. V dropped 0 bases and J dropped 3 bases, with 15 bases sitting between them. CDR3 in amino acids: CSARDPTSPIYNEQFF. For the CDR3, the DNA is TGCAGTGCTAGAGATCCCACTAGCCCCATCTACAATGAGCAGTTCTTC.

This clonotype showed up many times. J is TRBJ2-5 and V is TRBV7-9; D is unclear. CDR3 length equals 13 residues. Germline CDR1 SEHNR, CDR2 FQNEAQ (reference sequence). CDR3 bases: TGTGTTCTCCGGGCAGGCTCACAAGAGACCCAGTACTTC. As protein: CVLRAGSQETQYF.

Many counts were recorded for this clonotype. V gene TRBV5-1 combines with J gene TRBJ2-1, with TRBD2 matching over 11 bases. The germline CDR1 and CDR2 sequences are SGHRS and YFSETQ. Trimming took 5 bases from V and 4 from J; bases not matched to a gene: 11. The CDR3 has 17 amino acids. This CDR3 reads CASRQSPLAGGYNEQFF. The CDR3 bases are TGCGCCAGCAGACAAAGCCCGCTAGCGGGAGGTTACAATGAGCAGTTCTTC.

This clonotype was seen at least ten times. CDR3 in DNA: TGTGCCAGTAGTACCGCTAGCGGGAGTGTCTACGAGCAGTACTTC. Translated, it gives CASSTASGSVYEQYF. The rearrangement uses TRBV19 and TRBJ2-7; TRBD2 matches at 10 bases. With V trimmed by 4 bases and J by 3 bases, 6 bases remained unmatched. The CDR3 sequence is 15 residues long. Germline V CDR1 and CDR2: LNHDA, SQIVND (reference sequence).

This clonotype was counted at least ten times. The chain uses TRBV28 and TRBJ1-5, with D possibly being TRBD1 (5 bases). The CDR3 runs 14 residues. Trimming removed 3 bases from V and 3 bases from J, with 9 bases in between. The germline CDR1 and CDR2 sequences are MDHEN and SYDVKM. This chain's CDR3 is CASSFGQDNQPQHF. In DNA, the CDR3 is TGTGCCAGCAGTTTTGGACAAGACAATCAGCCCCAGCATTTT.

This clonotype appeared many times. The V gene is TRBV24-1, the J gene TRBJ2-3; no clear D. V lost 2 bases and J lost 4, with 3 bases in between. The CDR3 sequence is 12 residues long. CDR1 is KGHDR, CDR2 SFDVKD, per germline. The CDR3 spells CATSDWADTQYF. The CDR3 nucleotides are TGTGCCACCAGTGATTGGGCAGATACGCAGTATTTT.

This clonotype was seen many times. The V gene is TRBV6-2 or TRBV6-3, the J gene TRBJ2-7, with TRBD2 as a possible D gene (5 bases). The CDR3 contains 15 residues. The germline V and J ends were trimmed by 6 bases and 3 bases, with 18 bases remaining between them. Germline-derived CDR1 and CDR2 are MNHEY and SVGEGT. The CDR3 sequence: CASRRPSSLDYEQYF. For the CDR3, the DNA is TGTGCCAGCAGGCGCCCCTCTAGCCTCGACTACGAGCAGTACTTC.